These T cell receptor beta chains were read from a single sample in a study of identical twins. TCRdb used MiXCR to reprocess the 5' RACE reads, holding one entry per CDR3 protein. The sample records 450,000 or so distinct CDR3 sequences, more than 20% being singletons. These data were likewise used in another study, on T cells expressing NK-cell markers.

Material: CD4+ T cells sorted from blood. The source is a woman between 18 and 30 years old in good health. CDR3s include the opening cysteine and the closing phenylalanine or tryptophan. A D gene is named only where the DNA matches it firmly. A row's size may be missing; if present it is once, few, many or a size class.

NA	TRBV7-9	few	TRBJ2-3	CASSLVGSRADTQYF	TGTGCCAGCAGCTTAGTTGGCAGTCGGGCAGATACGCAGTATTTT
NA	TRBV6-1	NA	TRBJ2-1	CASSDGTGTYNEQFF	TGTGCCAGCAGTGATGGGACTGGAACCTACAATGAGCAGTTCTTC
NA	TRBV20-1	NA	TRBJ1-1	CSRRPMGNTEAFF	TGCAGTCGACGACCGATGGGGAACACTGAAGCTTTCTTT
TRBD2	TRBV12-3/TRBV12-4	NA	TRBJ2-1	CASSDIPGGRQFF	TGTGCCAGCAGCGACATACCGGGGGGGCGGCAGTTCTTC
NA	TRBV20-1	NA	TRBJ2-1	CSHKVRRGSYNEQFF	TGCAGCCACAAGGTCAGGCGGGGCTCCTACAATGAGCAGTTCTTC
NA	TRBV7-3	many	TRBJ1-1	CASSRTGGDTEAFF	TGTGCCAGCAGCCGCACAGGCGGGGACACTGAAGCTTTCTTT
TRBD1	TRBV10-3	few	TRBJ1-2	CAISEGGGGGIYGYTF	TGTGCCATCAGTGAAGGAGGAGGGGGCGGTATCTATGGCTACACCTTC
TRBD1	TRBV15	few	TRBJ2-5	CATSRDQGAETQYF	TGTGCCACCAGCAGAGATCAGGGGGCAGAGACCCAGTACTTC
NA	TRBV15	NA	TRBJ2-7	CATSRFSGTYEQYF	TGTGCCACCAGCAGGTTCTCCGGGACCTACGAGCAGTACTTC
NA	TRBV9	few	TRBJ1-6	CASSVEGDRNSPLHF	TGTGCCAGCAGCGTAGAAGGGGACCGGAATTCACCCCTCCACTTT
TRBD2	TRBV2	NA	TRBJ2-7	CASRIGGAYEQYF	TGTGCCAGCAGGATCGGGGGGGCCTACGAGCAGTACTTC
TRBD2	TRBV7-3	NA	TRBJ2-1	CASSLQRGGAYEQFF	TGTGCCAGCAGCCTTCAGCGGGGGGGTGCTTATGAGCAGTTCTTC
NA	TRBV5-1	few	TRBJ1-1	CASFREIGNTEAFF	TGCGCCAGCTTTCGAGAGATAGGGAACACTGAAGCTTTCTTT
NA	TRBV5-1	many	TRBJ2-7	CASTRDFEGEQYF	TGCGCCAGTACCCGGGATTTTGAGGGCGAGCAGTACTTC
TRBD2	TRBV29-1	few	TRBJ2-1	CSVENQRGRHEQFF	TGCAGCGTTGAAAACCAGCGGGGGAGACATGAGCAGTTCTTC
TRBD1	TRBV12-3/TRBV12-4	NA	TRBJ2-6	CASSLGGTGSSGANVLTF	TGTGCCAGCAGTTTGGGTGGGACAGGCAGCTCTGGGGCCAACGTCCTGACTTTC
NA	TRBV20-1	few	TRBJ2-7	CSASNSNYEQYF	TGCAGTGCTAGTAATAGTAACTACGAGCAGTACTTC
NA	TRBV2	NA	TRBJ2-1	CASSVERRISYNEQFF	TGTGCCAGCAGTGTCGAAAGACGGATCTCCTACAATGAGCAGTTCTTC
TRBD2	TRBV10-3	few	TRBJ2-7	CAISESRSSGSYEQYF	TGTGCCATCAGTGAGTCGAGGTCTAGCGGGAGCTACGAGCAGTACTTC
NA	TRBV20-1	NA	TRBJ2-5	CSARQGYF	TGCAGTGCTAGACAGGGGTACTTC
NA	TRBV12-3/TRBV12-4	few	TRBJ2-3	CASSLAGPLRTDTQYF	TGTGCCAGCAGTTTAGCGGGGCCCTTACGCACAGATACGCAGTATTTT
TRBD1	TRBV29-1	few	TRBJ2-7	CSGRTGPYEQYF	TGCAGCGGCCGGACAGGCCCCTACGAGCAGTACTTC
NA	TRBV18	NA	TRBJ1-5	CASSPHQGSNQPQHF	TGTGCCAGCTCACCACATCAGGGGAGCAATCAGCCCCAGCATTTT
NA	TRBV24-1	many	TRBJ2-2	CATSDYLDGELFF	TGTGCCACCAGTGACTACCTCGACGGGGAGCTGTTTTTT
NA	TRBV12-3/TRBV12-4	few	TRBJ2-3	CASSFPRQAGYF	TGTGCCAGCAGTTTTCCCCGGCAGGCGGGATATTTT
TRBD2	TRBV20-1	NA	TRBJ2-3	CSARLGSGTITDTQYF	TGCAGTGCCAGATTGGGTAGCGGGACGATCACAGATACGCAGTATTTT
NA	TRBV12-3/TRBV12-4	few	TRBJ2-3	CASGTRYTDTQYF	TGTGCCAGCGGAACCCGGTACACAGATACGCAGTATTTT
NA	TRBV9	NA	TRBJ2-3	CASSVATGRGADTQYF	TGTGCCAGCAGCGTAGCTACGGGGAGAGGCGCAGATACGCAGTATTTT
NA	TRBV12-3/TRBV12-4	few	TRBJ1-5	CASSFVGGVGQPQHF	TGTGCCAGCAGTTTCGTGGGGGGCGTGGGTCAGCCCCAGCATTTT
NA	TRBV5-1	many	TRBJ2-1	CASSLATGSYNEQFF	TGCGCCAGCAGCTTGGCCACGGGCTCCTACAATGAGCAGTTCTTC
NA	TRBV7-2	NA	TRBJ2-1	CASSLESGVRNEQFF	TGTGCCAGCAGCTTAGAGTCGGGCGTGAGGAATGAGCAGTTCTTC
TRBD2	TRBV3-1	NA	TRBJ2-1	CASSQDRGLVGFF	TGTGCCAGCAGCCAAGATAGAGGACTAGTCGGGTTCTTC
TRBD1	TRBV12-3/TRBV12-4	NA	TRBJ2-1	CASSVGTDNEQFF	TGTGCCAGCAGTGTAGGGACAGACAATGAGCAGTTCTTC
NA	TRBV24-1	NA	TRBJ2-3	CATSDPTAPGDTQYF	TGTGCCACCAGTGACCCTACCGCCCCCGGGGATACGCAGTATTTT
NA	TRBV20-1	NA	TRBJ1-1	CSAPARQRLNTEAFF	TGCAGTGCTCCAGCCAGGCAGCGGTTGAACACTGAAGCTTTCTTT
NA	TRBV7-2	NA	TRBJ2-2	CASSLVLSHTGELFF	TGTGCCAGCAGCCTAGTATTGTCTCACACCGGGGAGCTGTTTTTT
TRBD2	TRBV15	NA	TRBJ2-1	CATGDYRPNEQFF	TGTGCCACCGGGGACTATAGACCGAATGAGCAGTTCTTC
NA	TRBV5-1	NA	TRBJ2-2	CASSLRTSPGELFF	TGCGCCAGCAGCTTGCGTACGAGTCCAGGGGAGCTGTTTTTT
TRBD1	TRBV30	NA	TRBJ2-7	CAWGYGTGSYEQYF	TGTGCCTGGGGCTACGGGACAGGGTCCTACGAGCAGTACTTC
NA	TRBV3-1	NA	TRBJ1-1	CASKTQGRTEAFF	TGTGCCAGCAAGACCCAGGGGAGGACTGAAGCTTTCTTT
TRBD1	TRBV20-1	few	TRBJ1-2	CSARDGTGYGYTF	TGCAGTGCTAGAGATGGGACAGGCTATGGCTACACCTTC
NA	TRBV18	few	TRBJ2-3	CASSANTLTDTQYF	TGTGCCAGCTCAGCAAACACCCTCACAGATACGCAGTATTTT
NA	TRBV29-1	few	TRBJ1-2	CSVVGRRGYTF	TGCAGCGTTGTAGGCCGCCGGGGCTACACCTTC
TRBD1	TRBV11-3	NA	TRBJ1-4	CASSFKGADEKLFF	TGTGCCAGCAGCTTTAAGGGGGCGGATGAAAAACTGTTTTTT
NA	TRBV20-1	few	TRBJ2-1	CRATNQPHEQFF	TGCCGCGCGACTAATCAACCCCATGAGCAGTTCTTC
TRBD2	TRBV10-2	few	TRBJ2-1	CASSEWAGTSFTHEQFF	TGCGCCAGCAGTGAATGGGCCGGGACTAGTTTTACCCATGAGCAGTTCTTC
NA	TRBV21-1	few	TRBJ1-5	CATHSEPREHNQPQHF	TGTGCCACCCACTCAGAACCACGGGAACACAATCAGCCCCAGCATTTT
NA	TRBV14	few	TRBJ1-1	CASTQNSRGSEAFF	TGTGCCAGCACCCAAAACTCTCGGGGGTCTGAAGCTTTCTTT
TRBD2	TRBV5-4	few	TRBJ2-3	CASSLKTSGKRGDTQYF	TGTGCCAGCAGCTTGAAGACTAGCGGGAAAAGGGGAGATACGCAGTATTTT
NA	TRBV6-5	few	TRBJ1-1	CASSYPPNTEAFF	TGTGCCAGCAGTTACCCCCCTAACACTGAAGCTTTCTTT
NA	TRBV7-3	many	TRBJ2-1	CASSLNLGGRLNEQFF	TGTGCCAGCAGCTTAAACTTGGGGGGAAGACTGAATGAGCAGTTCTTC
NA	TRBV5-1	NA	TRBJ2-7	CASSRDGPYEQYF	TGCGCCAGCAGCCGGGACGGGCCCTACGAGCAGTACTTC
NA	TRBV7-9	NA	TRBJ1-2	CASSPGGGSDANYGYTF	TGTGCCAGCAGCCCCGGGGGAGGGTCGGACGCTAACTATGGCTACACCTTC
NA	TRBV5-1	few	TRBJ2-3	CASSLGRVSSDTQYF	TGCGCCAGCAGTTTGGGCAGGGTTTCTTCGGATACGCAGTATTTT
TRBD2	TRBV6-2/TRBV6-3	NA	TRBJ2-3	CASSYSPGGGATDTQYF	TGTGCCAGCAGTTACTCGCCGGGAGGGGGAGCGACAGATACGCAGTATTTT
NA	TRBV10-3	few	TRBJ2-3	CAISESSDTQYF	TGTGCCATCAGTGAGTCCAGCGATACGCAGTATTTT
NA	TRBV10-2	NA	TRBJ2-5	CASTRGGGGETQYF	TGCGCCAGCACCAGGGGAGGGGGTGGTGAGACCCAGTACTTC
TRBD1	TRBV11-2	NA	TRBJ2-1	CASSLGTGYGEQFF	TGTGCCAGCAGCTTAGGGACAGGGTATGGTGAGCAGTTCTTC
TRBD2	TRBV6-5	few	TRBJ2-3	CASSYMGLAGGGSTDTQYF	TGTGCCAGCAGTTACATGGGACTAGCGGGGGGCGGAAGCACAGATACGCAGTATTTT